The 18 T cell receptor beta chains listed next were all sequenced from one sample in a study of blood T cell repertoires in COVID-19. Some clones are missing from TCRdb's copy, which holds only in-frame ones; the method was immunoSEQ multiplex PCR. The profile shows fewer than 400,000 clones, 80% to 90% of them singletons. Sequencing was done on a sample of PBMCs or T cells enriched from blood (not recorded which). Receptors were obtained from a man younger than 40 who had recovered from COVID-19.

This clone showed up just once. The chain links TRBV4-2 to TRBJ2-3; 8 bases are shared with TRBD2. This CDR3 is 17 amino acids long. Germline CDR1 and CDR2: LGHNA and YNFKEQ. Trimming at V came to 0 bases and at J to 6 bases, leaving 11 bases not matched to a gene. CDR3 region: CASSQDQSGGFSDTQYF. The CDR3 region has the DNA TGTGCCAGCAGCCAAGATCAAAGCGGGGGTTTCTCGGATACGCAGTATTTT.

The chain couples TRBV27 to TRBJ1-6; D is perhaps TRBD1 (6 bases). Trimming shortened V by 0 bases and J by 10 bases, and 10 bases separated the two germline ends. The CDR3 sequence is 14 residues long. Germline CDR1 reads MNHEY; CDR2 reads SMNVEV (reference sequence). The CDR3 nucleotides are TGTGCCAGCAGTTTATCTTACAGGGAATCACCCCTCCACTTT. It yields the protein CASSLSYRESPLHF.

The V and J genes are TRBV7-2 and TRBJ2-3; a possible D gene is TRBD2 (6 bases). Per the germline V gene, CDR1 is SGHTA and CDR2 is FQGNSA. The CDR3 runs 17 residues. Deletions cut 2 bases from V and 0 bases from J, with 15 bases between. This CDR3 reads CASSLRWGVSSTDTQYF. The CDR3 DNA is TGTGCCAGCAGCTTACGGTGGGGGGTTTCTAGCACAGATACGCAGTATTTT.

V gene TRBV18 combines with J gene TRBJ1-2; unclear D gene. The germline V and J ends were trimmed by 4 bases and 6 bases, with 12 bases remaining between them. From germline, CDR1 is KGHSH and CDR2 LQKENI. The CDR3 contains 13 residues. The CDR3 region has the DNA TGTGCCAGCTCACGGCAGGCTCTGGATGGCTACACCTTC. Its protein product is CASSRQALDGYTF.

The chain carries TRBV6-5 and TRBJ1-2; D perhaps matches TRBD1 (5 bases). The CDR3 length is 14 residues. Trimming removed 0 bases from V and 5 bases from J, with 10 bases in between. Germline assignment: CDR1 MNHEY and CDR2 SVGAGI. CDR3: CASSYSGEGYGYTF. CDR3 in DNA: TGTGCCAGCAGTTACTCAGGGGAGGGATATGGCTACACCTTC.

This chain links TRBV19 with TRBJ2-7; TRBD2 aligns across 8 bases. V was pared by 3 bases and J by 7 bases, with 5 bases of the junction left unmatched. In germline, CDR1 is LNHDA, CDR2 SQIVND (reference sequence). The CDR3 covers 13 residues. CDR3 residues: CASSILGGGEQYF. DNA of the CDR3: TGTGCCAGTAGTATCCTGGGCGGGGGGGAGCAGTACTTC.

The chain couples TRBV5-4 to TRBJ1-2; D unresolved. Trimming shortened V by 1 base and J by 7 bases, and 11 bases separated the two germline ends. The CDR3 sequence is 13 residues long. CDR1 is SGHNT, CDR2 YYREEE, per germline (reference sequence). CDR3 coding DNA: TGTGCCAGCAGCTTGTGGTCAGGTAGTGGCTACACCTTC. This translates into CASSLWSGSGYTF.

The rearrangement uses TRBV20-1 and TRBJ2-1, with D tentatively TRBD1 (6 bases). From germline, CDR1 is DFQATT and CDR2 SNEGSKA (reference sequence). CDR3 length: 11 amino acids. Between the trimmed V and J ends, which lost 6 bases and 4 bases, there was a span of 7 bases. The CDR3 nucleotides read TGCAGTGCCGGGACATACAATGAGCAGTTCTTC. This translates into CSAGTYNEQFF.

The chain combines TRBV5-1 with TRBJ2-7; 8 nucleotides match TRBD1. V was clipped by 4 bases and J by 6 bases; unmatched bases: 15. The CDR3 is 16 amino acids. The germline gives CDR1 SGHRS, CDR2 YFSETQ. The CDR3 region has the DNA TGCGCCAGCAGCCCGCAGGACAGGGTAGAGGGGAGCGAGCAGTACTTC. This sequence encodes CASSPQDRVEGSEQYF.

This clone was seen only once. V and J are TRBV27 and TRBJ2-7, with 9 bases matching TRBD1. The CDR3 has 15 amino acids. J gave up 3 bases and V 6 bases, and 9 bases lay outside the gene matches. Germline V lookup: CDR1 MNHEY, CDR2 SMNVEV (reference sequence). The CDR3 DNA reads TGTGCCAGCAGCTACTCCGGGACAGGGCACTACGAGCAGTACTTC. Amino acid sequence: CASSYSGTGHYEQYF.

V and J are TRBV27 and TRBJ1-1; the D gene is possibly TRBD1 (5 bases). V was pared by 5 bases and J by 8 bases, with 12 bases between. CDR3 length: 12 residues. The germline V gene encodes CDR1 MNHEY and CDR2 SMNVEV (reference sequence). The CDR3 bases are TGTGCCAGCAGTAACAGGATCGGAGAAGCTTTCTTT. Translation: CASSNRIGEAFF.

The chain is built from TRBV7-9 and TRBJ2-4; the D gene is possibly TRBD1 (5 bases). The V end was cut by 5 bases, the J end by 4 bases, with 18 bases between. CDR3 size: 16 residues. The germline CDR1 and CDR2 sequences are SEHNR and FQNEAQ (reference sequence). CDR3 protein: CASSISLTGLKNIQYF. CDR3 nucleotide sequence: TGTGCCAGCAGCATATCCCTTACAGGTTTAAAAAACATTCAGTACTTC.

This clone was recorded only once. The rearrangement joins TRBV6-6 to TRBJ2-7, with 9 bases aligning to TRBD1. The CDR3 covers 14 residues. The V gene's germline CDR1 is MNHNY and CDR2 SVGAGI (reference sequence). Trimming at V came to 11 bases and at J to 3 bases, leaving 11 bases not matched to a gene. This chain's CDR3 is CASDPGQGYYEQYF. CDR3 sequence (DNA): TGTGCCTCCGATCCGGGACAGGGTTACTACGAGCAGTACTTC.

CDR3 bases: TGTGCCAGCAGTGAGACTGGATCCGGTACGCAGTATTTT. This encodes CASSETGSGTQYF. V gene TRBV5-6 combines with J gene TRBJ2-3; D is unresolved. The CDR3 contains 13 residues. Per the germline V gene, CDR1 is SGHDT and CDR2 is YYEEEE. V was trimmed by 5 bases and J by 8 bases, leaving 15 bases between them. The full variable domain, its missing parts supplied by reference TRBV5-6 and TRBJ2-3, is DAGVTQSPTHLIKTRGQQVTLRCSPKSGHDTVSWYQQALGQGPQFIFQYYEEEERQRGNFPDRFSGHQFPNYSSELNVNALLLGDSALYLCASSETGSGTQYFGPGTRLTVL.

The J gene is TRBJ1-2, the V gene TRBV6-5, with unresolved D. The CDR3 is 15 amino acids. Germline CDR1 is MNHEY and CDR2 is SVGAGI. Trimming pared 0 bases from V and 9 bases from J, leaving 17 bases between. The CDR3 region has the DNA TGTGCCAGCAGTTACTCCTTCCGGGTAGATAATAGCTACACCTTC. Amino acid sequence: CASSYSFRVDNSYTF.

This clone has only a few counts. This sequence joins TRBV20-1 and TRBJ1-1; 8 nucleotides match TRBD1. CDR3 length equals 11 residues. V lost 7 bases to trimming and J lost 7 bases; unmatched junction nucleotides: 5. Germline V gene data show CDR1 as DFQATT and CDR2 as SNEGSKA (reference sequence). The CDR3 is CSVGQGIEAFF. DNA for the CDR3: TGCAGTGTCGGACAGGGTATTGAAGCTTTCTTT.

This clone appeared a single time. The rearrangement links TRBV5-1 to TRBJ2-1; tentatively, D is TRBD1 (5 bases). Germline V gene sequence: CDR1 SGHRS, CDR2 YFSETQ. Trimming removed 4 bases from V and 7 bases from J, with 15 bases in between. The CDR3 is 14 amino acids. The CDR3 is CASSNTGMSNEQFF. The CDR3 DNA reads as TGCGCCAGCAGCAACACAGGTATGTCGAATGAGCAGTTCTTC.

The chain has TRBV30 and TRBJ1-2; D may be TRBD1 (5 bases). This CDR3 has 13 residues. CDR1 and CDR2 (germline): GTSNPN, SVGIG (reference sequence). Trimming left V 7 bases short and J 3 bases short, with 15 bases between. For the CDR3, the DNA is TGTGCCTCACCGGGCAGGGCCCACTATGGCTACACCTTC. Its protein product is CASPGRAHYGYTF.